This T cell receptor beta chain was found in a study of cytomegalovirus exposure and HLA in healthy donors. Study results and limitations: Later work found that TCR association rates differed between HLA loci; DRB1 had the most and HLA-C the fewest. In a later analysis, a genetic analysis reported fewer productive-TCR N-insertions in an Asian-associated ancestry cluster than the cohort average. Sequencing depth roughly uniform across donors was assumed in presence/absence analyses. Further analysis was carried out later, and it showed several of the most significant clusters appearing linked to common viral pathogens.

Notes on this clone: Its antigen remains unknown.

The PCR employed 60 Vbeta primers together with 13 Jbeta primers. Only in-frame clones appear in the TCRdb table, and some are missing; sequencing was by immunoSEQ multiplex PCR. The sample lists fewer than 300,000 clones; roughly 85% were seen once. The CDR3 covers 14 residues. Germline-derived CDR1 and CDR2 are MDHEN and SYDVKM. This receptor was obtained from a man in his forties in good health and CMV-seropositive. This chain connects TRBV28 to TRBJ2-5; D is unresolved. The end of the DNA fits TRBJ2-7 better, so the J call may be wrong. The sample taken for sequencing was PBMCs. CDR3 DNA sequence: TGTGCCAGCACTCCCTATAAAGAGGTATACGAGCAGTACTTC. It codes for CASTPYKEVYEQYF.